Below, 8 T cell receptor beta chains from the same sample are listed, as sequenced in a study of blood T cell repertoires in COVID-19. The repertoire was sequenced with immunoSEQ multiplex PCR; TCRdb's copy has only in-frame clones and lacks some. The sample comprises about 310,000 clones, around 91% of which are singletons, and around a tenth rests with the top ten. Sequencing was carried out using PBMCs or T cells enriched from blood (not recorded which). The source of these receptors is a woman in her thirties or forties who had recovered from COVID-19.

V usage is TRBV4-3 and J usage is TRBJ2-1, with 11 bases aligning to TRBD2. The trim removed 3 bases at V and 5 bases at J, leaving 3 bases unmatched. Germline CDR1 LGHNA, CDR2 YSLEER. The CDR3 extends over 15 amino acids. CDR3 residues: CASSHGTSGHNEQFF. For the CDR3, the DNA is TGCGCCAGCAGCCACGGGACTAGCGGCCACAATGAGCAGTTCTTC.

The rearrangement uses TRBV19 and TRBJ1-5; no clear D. V dropped 2 bases and J dropped 8 bases, with 7 bases sitting between them. CDR1 LNHDA and CDR2 SQIVND come from the germline V gene (reference sequence). The CDR3 contains 12 residues. CDR3 in amino acids: CASSISGEPQHF. CDR3 bases: TGTGCCAGTAGTATATCCGGGGAGCCCCAGCATTTT.

The chain's CDR3 is CASSFLQGGYGYTF. In nucleotides, the CDR3 is TGTGCCAGCAGTTTTCTACAGGGTGGCTATGGCTACACCTTC. The chain couples TRBV28 to TRBJ1-2; the D gene is possibly TRBD1 (6 bases). Trimming pared 3 bases from V and 4 bases from J, leaving 12 bases between. Per germline, CDR1 MDHEN and CDR2 SYDVKM. This CDR3 is 14 amino acids long.

The chain couples TRBV29-1 to TRBJ1-2; TRBD1 agrees at 9 bases. This CDR3 region has 14 residues. Germline CDR1 SQVTM, CDR2 ANQGSEA. V was clipped by 4 bases and J by 2 bases; unmatched bases: 5. CDR3 in amino acids: CSVGGQGLNYGYTF. CDR3 sequence (DNA): TGCAGCGTTGGAGGACAGGGGCTCAACTATGGCTACACCTTC.

This clone was counted once. The chain's CDR3 is CATSRGGQPRGAFF. In nucleotides, the CDR3 is TGTGCCACCAGCAGAGGAGGACAGCCTCGCGGAGCTTTCTTT. This sequence joins TRBV15 and TRBJ1-1, with D perhaps TRBD1 (6 bases). Per germline, CDR1 LNHNV and CDR2 YYDKDF (reference sequence). V was shortened by 1 base and J by 10 bases, with 16 bases between the two germline ends. The CDR3 covers 14 residues. Combining the CDR3 with reference TRBV15 and TRBJ1-1 gives the whole variable domain DAMVIQNPRYQVTQFGKPVTLSCSQTLNHNVMYWYQQKSSQAPKLLFHYYDKDFNNEADTPDNFQSRRPNTSFCFLDIRSPGLGDTAMYLCATSRGGQPRGAFFGQGTRLTVV.

This chain joins TRBV1 and TRBJ2-3; TRBD2, as called in the table, went unchecked against the DNA. TRBV1 is termed a pseudogene. The CDR3 runs 14 residues. CDR3 bases: TGCACCAGCACCGATAGCGGGGGGGTTGATACGCAGTATTTT. Its translation: CTSTDSGGVDTQYF.

V and J are TRBV4-2 and TRBJ1-1; 8 bases agree with TRBD1. Germline CDR1 LGHNA, CDR2 YNFKEQ. The trim removed 1 base at V and 1 base at J, leaving 2 bases unmatched. The CDR3 is made up of 15 amino acids. The CDR3 DNA reads TGTGCCAGCAGCCAAGGGGACAGGAGGAACACTGAAGCTTTCTTT. Translating it yields CASSQGDRRNTEAFF.

The chain recombines TRBV5-1 with TRBJ2-3; TRBD2 aligns across 8 bases. V lost 0 bases, J lost 2 bases, and 8 bases stayed unmatched. The CDR3 contains 17 residues. CDR1 is SGHRS, CDR2 YFSETQ, per germline. CDR3 coding DNA: TGCGCCAGCAGCTTGGGCCTCTTAGCGGGGCTCACAGATACGCAGTATTTT. This translates into CASSLGLLAGLTDTQYF.